The sequence of this T cell receptor beta chain was determined in a study of T-cell reconstitution after alpha-beta-depleted transplantation in children. Preparation of the TCRbeta library was carried out with unique molecular identifiers. TCRdb used MiXCR to reprocess the PCR reads, holding one entry per CDR3 protein. Of around 680,000 distinct CDR3 sequences listed, around 17% are singletons. Trimming shortened V by 5 bases and J by 1 base, and 11 bases separated the two germline ends. The CDR3 runs to 14 residues. This clonotype was observed a handful of times. This chain joins TRBV12-3 or TRBV12-4 and TRBJ1-1; D is unclear. This sequence originates from a human donor who donated a stem cell graft to a child with acute myeloid leukemia. The source material was PBMCs from the stem cell graft donor, sampled from the stem cell graft. The CDR3, as DNA: TGTGCCAGCAGTGCAGAAAGGACGAACACTGAAGCTTTCTTT. It is translated as CASSAERTNTEAFF.